The TCR beta chain described here comes from a study of T-cell reconstitution after alpha-beta-depleted transplantation in children (dated by TCRdb to 2016 to 2018). With regard to the full study: T-cell immune reconstitution after TCRalphabeta/CD19-depleted allogeneic hematopoietic cell transplantation in children was quantitatively tracked in the study by means of TCR repertoire profiling.

A remark on this clonotype: Its antigen is currently not known. No much larger clone exists at a distance of one base, and base qualities are not known.

Libraries were built with PCR. The reads were generated on an Illumina HiSeq 2500. To normalize quantification of the TCRbeta repertoire, the TCR libraries were built with molecular barcoding that relied on unique molecular identifiers. TCRdb reworked the public reads: Q25 trimming with fastp, MiXCR clone assembly, productive beta chains retained. Rows with one shared CDR3 protein collapse into an entry with the most common genes and DNA. For this sample the table gives hundreds of thousands of distinct CDR3 sequences, of which around 9.5% were detected only once. The ten top clones hold 5.5% to 8% of the sample. Deletion took 7 bases off V and 1 base off J, with a span of 11 bases between the germline ends. CDR1 and CDR2, looked up from the germline V gene, are SQVTM and ANQGSEA. CDR3 length: 13 amino acids, cysteine to phenylalanine. Left in the record is the CDR3 DNA by itself, 39 bases read in frame from the first base.

The material sequenced was PBMCs from the stem cell graft donor, taken from the stem cell graft. This chain joins TRBV29-1 to TRBJ1-5; possibly the D gene is TRBD1, per 5 matching bases. The TCR comes from a human donor who donated a stem cell graft to a child with acute lymphoblastic leukemia. CDR3 reads: CSAQAFSNQPQHF. DNA sequence: TGCAGCGCACAGGCGTTCAGCAATCAGCCCCAGCATTTT.